Presented here are 4 T cell receptor beta chains from one specimen sequenced in a study of post-analysis software for immune sequencing data. Broader study findings: Controls had lower frequencies than patients of a handful of TRBV segments, which included TRBV5-6, TRBV5-1 and TRBV20-1.

The antigens for these receptors are not known. Presence of unique molecular identifiers characterized the TCR beta cDNA libraries. TCRdb itself ran the PCR reads through MiXCR, one entry per CDR3 protein. The data hold roughly 580,000 distinct CDR3 sequences, with about 40% observed a single time. Sequencing used blood. These receptors came from a girl aged 10 to 17 with multiple sclerosis.

The chain is built from TRBV20-1 and TRBJ2-7, with D possibly matching TRBD1 (5 bases). Germline CDR1 reads DFQATT; CDR2 reads SNEGSKA (reference sequence). Trimming removed 0 bases at V and 6 bases at J, with 15 bases between. This CDR3 is built from 14 residues. The CDR3 nucleotides read TGCAGTGCTAGAGACGAGACACAGGCCAGCGAGCAGTACTTC. Residues: CSARDETQASEQYF.

The V gene is TRBV20-1, the J gene TRBJ2-1, with TRBD1 identical over 9 bases. The germline V gene encodes CDR1 DFQATT and CDR2 SNEGSKA (reference sequence). The CDR3 has 16 amino acids. J gave up 5 bases and V 0 bases, and 8 bases lay outside the gene matches. CDR3 sequence: CSARDPGTGSDNEQFF. Here the CDR3 DNA reads TGCAGTGCTAGAGATCCCGGGACAGGGAGCGACAATGAGCAGTTCTTC.

There are a few counts of this clonotype. The rearrangement links TRBV11-2 to TRBJ1-2; D ambiguous. CDR3 length equals 18 residues. Deletions cut 6 bases from V and 3 bases from J, with 26 bases between. The V gene's germline CDR1 is SGHAT and CDR2 FQNNGV. The CDR3 sequence: CASSSAWQDPVKYYGYTF. The DNA of the CDR3 is TGTGCCAGCAGTTCTGCCTGGCAAGACCCTGTAAAGTACTATGGCTACACCTTC.

This clonotype has more than one count but fewer than ten. The chain is built from TRBV10-3 and TRBJ1-4; no clear D. The germline V gene encodes CDR1 ENHRY and CDR2 SYGVKD. This CDR3 has 14 residues. Trimming took 6 bases from V and 4 from J, leaving 12 bases between them. The CDR3 sequence: CAISSDRGNEKLFF. DNA of the CDR3: TGTGCCATCAGCTCCGACCGGGGTAATGAAAAACTGTTTTTT.